This paragraph reports one T cell receptor beta chain. Antigen: not known. TCRdb's table, derived via immunoSEQ multiplex PCR, lists solely in-frame clones and lacks some. The repertoire includes roughly 95,000 clones, 72% of them detected once, and 1.5% to 2% sits in the top ten. The data originate from a study of fetal regulatory T cell absence and autoimmunity. The overall study: The IPEX patients lacked clinical diabetes but had exocrine pancreas autoimmunity.

Study-level results: Cord blood and pancreas showed broadly similar TRB gene family usage. Some top pancreas TCR clones were over 80-fold enriched versus cord blood.

This CDR3 contains 14 residues. In germline, CDR1 is SGHTA, CDR2 FQGNSA. The V and J ends lost 4 bases and 2 bases, in that order; junction bases with no gene match: 0. This chain links TRBV7-2 with TRBJ2-7; 12 bases match TRBD2. The receptor was derived from a male donor with IPEX syndrome. Sequenced input: pancreas tissue. CDR3 sequence reads: CASSSSGGAYEQYF. The CDR3 DNA is TGTGCCAGCAGCTCTAGCGGGGGGGCCTACGAGCAGTACTTC.